The 16 T cell receptor beta chains listed next were all sequenced from one sample in a study of cytomegalovirus exposure and HLA in healthy donors. Primers: 60 Vbeta forward and 13 Jbeta reverse. TCRdb's table, derived via immunoSEQ multiplex PCR, lists solely in-frame clones and lacks some. Of 110,000 to 150,000 clones listed, approximately 80% are singletons. What was sequenced was PBMCs. These receptors all stem from a young woman in good health and CMV-seropositive.

This clone has just a few counts. The chain combines TRBV27 with TRBJ1-2; D is possibly TRBD1 (5 bases). This CDR3 region has 17 residues. Trimming removed 5 bases from V and 3 bases from J, with 22 bases in between. Per the germline V gene, CDR1 is MNHEY and CDR2 is SMNVEV (reference sequence). The CDR3 DNA reads TGTGCCAGCAGTCTCACTCGCAGGGTTGGTTTAGACTATGGCTACACCTTC. It translates to CASSLTRRVGLDYGYTF.

The V gene is TRBV5-1, the J gene TRBJ1-2; 11 bases map to TRBD1. Looked up from germline, CDR1 is SGHRS and CDR2 is YFSETQ. The CDR3 runs 17 residues. Germline trimming cut 2 bases from V and 6 bases from J; bases unmatched to any gene: 12. CDR3 loop: CASSFLPGDRGLNGYTF. The CDR3 bases are TGCGCCAGCAGCTTCCTCCCTGGGGACAGGGGGTTGAATGGCTACACCTTC.

The chain combines TRBV2 with TRBJ2-3; 9 bases are a match to TRBD2. Germline CDR1 is SNHLY and CDR2 is FYNNEI. This CDR3 is built from 14 residues. Trimming cost V 10 bases and J 3 bases; bases outside gene matches: 8. The CDR3 nucleotides read TGTGCCATCTTCCCTAGCGGGGAAACAGATACGCAGTATTTT. Translation gives CAIFPSGETDTQYF. Full variable domain (remainder filled in from reference TRBV2 and TRBJ2-3): EPEVTQTPSHQVTQMGQEVILRCVPISNHLYFYWYRQILGQKVEFLVSFYNNEISEKSEIFDDQFSVERPDGSNFTLKIRSTKLEDSAMYFCAIFPSGETDTQYFGPGTRLTVL.

This clone was seen only a few times. The V gene is TRBV14, the J gene TRBJ1-6; the D is unclear. The germline CDR1 and CDR2 sequences are SGHDN and FVKESK. V gave up 0 bases and J gave up 8 bases, with 8 bases separating them. This CDR3 contains 14 residues. The CDR3 loop is CASSQDYQYSPLHF. CDR3 nucleotides: TGTGCCAGCAGCCAAGATTACCAGTATTCACCCCTCCACTTT.

The chain has TRBV5-5 and TRBJ2-1, with 15 bases identical to TRBD2. The germline V gene has CDR1 SGHKS and CDR2 YYEKEE (reference sequence). The CDR3 spans 15 residues. Trimming took 6 bases from V and 10 from J; bases not matched to a gene: 8. As DNA, the CDR3 is TGTGCCAGCAAGATAGGACTAGCGGGGGGGCAGGAGCAGTTCTTC. This codes for CASKIGLAGGQEQFF.

The genes are TRBV18 and TRBJ1-3; D is uncertain. Trimming took 2 bases from V and 2 from J, leaving 4 bases between them. Germline V gene sequence: CDR1 KGHSH, CDR2 LQKENI. The CDR3 contains 13 residues. The CDR3 DNA follows: TGTGCCAGCTCACCAGGAGCTGGAAACACCATATATTTT. It yields the protein CASSPGAGNTIYF.

Only a few counts were recorded for this clone. The J gene is TRBJ1-1, the V gene TRBV7-2, with 7 bases matching TRBD1. Germline V gene sequence: CDR1 SGHTA, CDR2 FQGNSA. The CDR3 is made up of 15 amino acids. After removal of 4 bases from V and 2 bases from J, the junction contained 7 bases not matched to a gene. The CDR3 nucleotides read TGTGCCAGCAGCTCGACAGGGCCCTTAAACACTGAAGCTTTCTTT. It translates to CASSSTGPLNTEAFF.

This clone was counted only a few times. The chain couples TRBV25-1 to TRBJ1-1; D remains ambiguous. The CDR3 runs 14 residues. Looked up from germline, CDR1 is MGHDK and CDR2 is SYGVNS. The germline V and J ends were trimmed by 1 base and 0 bases, with 6 bases remaining between them. CDR3 region: CASSEFGVNTEAFF. The CDR3 nucleotides read TGTGCCAGCAGTGAATTCGGAGTGAACACTGAAGCTTTCTTT.

V is TRBV5-1 and J is TRBJ1-1; D is uncertain. The CDR3 is 14 residues long. Germline assignment: CDR1 SGHRS and CDR2 YFSETQ. The germline V and J ends were trimmed by 1 base and 0 bases, with 7 bases remaining between them. As DNA, the CDR3 is TGCGCCAGCAGCTTGCCGTCTCTGAACACTGAAGCTTTCTTT. Residues: CASSLPSLNTEAFF.

The chain is built from TRBV5-1 and TRBJ2-7; 10 nucleotides agree with TRBD1. Germline CDR1 SGHRS, CDR2 YFSETQ. The J segment lost 3 bases and the V segment lost 4 bases, leaving 13 bases of the junction unmatched. The CDR3 totals 17 residues. The CDR3 nucleotides are TGCGCCAGCAGCCATCTCCGGGACAGGGGCGCTTACTACGAGCAGTACTTC. Translated, it gives CASSHLRDRGAYYEQYF.

The CDR3 sequence: CASSLVRVRDNEQFF. DNA of the CDR3: TGCGCCAGCAGCTTGGTTCGTGTACGGGACAATGAGCAGTTCTTC. This chain connects TRBV5-1 to TRBJ2-1; D remains ambiguous. This CDR3 contains 15 residues. Deletions cut 0 bases from V and 5 bases from J, with 12 bases between. Germline V lookup: CDR1 SGHRS, CDR2 YFSETQ.

The chain links TRBV5-6 to TRBJ2-1, with 11 positions matching TRBD2. After removal of 0 bases from V and 0 bases from J, the junction contained 8 bases not matched to a gene. The CDR3 sequence is 19 residues long. Germline values: CDR1 SGHDT, CDR2 YYEEEE. In DNA form, the CDR3 reads TGTGCCAGCAGCTTGGCCCCTAGCGGGGGGCTAAGCTCCTACAATGAGCAGTTCTTC. The encoded protein is CASSLAPSGGLSSYNEQFF.

This clone has more than one count but fewer than ten. The chain combines TRBV19 with TRBJ1-6, with 8 bases fitting TRBD1. This CDR3 is built from 17 residues. Germline V gene lookup returns CDR1 LNHDA and CDR2 SQIVND (reference sequence). V shed 5 bases and J 7 bases; nucleotides not matched to a gene: 13. CDR3 region: CASSYTSRQGNNSPLHF. The CDR3 nucleotides read TGTGCCAGTAGTTATACGTCGAGACAGGGGAACAATTCACCCCTCCACTTT.

This chain uses TRBV5-1 with TRBJ2-7, with TRBD1 as a possible D gene (6 bases). There are 15 residues in the CDR3. Germline CDR1 SGHRS, CDR2 YFSETQ. Trimming stripped 4 bases from V and 3 bases from J, with 17 bases between. The CDR3 protein is CASSILQGTNYEQYF. In nucleotides, the CDR3 is TGCGCCAGCAGCATTCTTCAGGGGACCAACTACGAGCAGTACTTC.

The CDR3 region has the DNA TGTGCCAGCAGCTTATCTCAAGGACAGGACACAGATACGCAGTATTTT. This translates into CASSLSQGQDTDTQYF. The J gene is TRBJ2-3, the V gene TRBV7-9; 7 nucleotides line up with TRBD1. V was clipped by 2 bases and J by 2 bases; unmatched bases: 7. The CDR3 contains 16 residues. Germline CDR1 reads SEHNR; CDR2 reads FQNEAQ (reference sequence).

The chain links TRBV5-1 to TRBJ1-1; the D is unclear. Germline assignment: CDR1 SGHRS and CDR2 YFSETQ. Trimming pared 1 base from V and 3 bases from J, leaving 7 bases between. The CDR3 sequence is 13 residues long. The CDR3 DNA sequence: TGCGCCAGCAGCTTGTGGGCAGACACTGAAGCTTTCTTT. Protein sequence: CASSLWADTEAFF.